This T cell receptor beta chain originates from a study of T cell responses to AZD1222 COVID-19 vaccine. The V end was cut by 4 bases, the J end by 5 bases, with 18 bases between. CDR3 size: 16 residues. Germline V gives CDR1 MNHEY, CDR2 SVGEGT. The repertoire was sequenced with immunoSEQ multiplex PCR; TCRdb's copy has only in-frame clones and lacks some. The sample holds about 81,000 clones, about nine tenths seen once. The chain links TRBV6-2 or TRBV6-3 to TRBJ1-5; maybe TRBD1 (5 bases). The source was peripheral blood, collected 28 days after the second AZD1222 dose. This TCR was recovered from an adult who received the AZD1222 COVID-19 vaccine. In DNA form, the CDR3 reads TGTGCCAGCAGTTTAGTAACGGGGCAGACTTATCAGCCCCAGCATTTT. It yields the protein CASSLVTGQTYQPQHF.